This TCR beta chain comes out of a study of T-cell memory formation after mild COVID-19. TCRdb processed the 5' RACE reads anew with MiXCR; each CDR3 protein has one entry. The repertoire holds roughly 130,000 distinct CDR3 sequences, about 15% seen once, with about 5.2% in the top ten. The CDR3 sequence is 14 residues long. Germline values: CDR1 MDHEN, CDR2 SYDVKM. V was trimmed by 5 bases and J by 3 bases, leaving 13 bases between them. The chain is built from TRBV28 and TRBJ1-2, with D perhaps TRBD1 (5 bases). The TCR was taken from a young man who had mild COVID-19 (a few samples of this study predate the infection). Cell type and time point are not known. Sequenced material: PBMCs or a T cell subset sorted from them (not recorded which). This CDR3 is CASSPGTLYYGYTF. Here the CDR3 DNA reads TGTGCCAGCAGTCCCGGGACGCTCTACTATGGCTACACCTTC.